The 23 T cell receptor beta chains listed next were all sequenced from one sample in a study of blood T cell repertoires in COVID-19. TCRdb's copy holds only in-frame clones and misses some; the assay was immunoSEQ multiplex PCR. The sample yields about 310,000 clones, around 87% seen once. Sequenced material: peripheral blood. The receptors were gathered from a man aged 45-60 years with active or convalescent COVID-19.

The chain couples TRBV27 to TRBJ2-7, with 9 bases lining up with TRBD1. Looked up from germline, CDR1 is MNHEY and CDR2 is SMNVEV (reference sequence). V dropped 3 bases and J dropped 3; count of bases not matched to a gene: 3. The CDR3 is 14 amino acids. The CDR3 region is CASSLEGQGYEQYF. In nucleotides, the CDR3 is TGTGCCAGCAGTTTGGAGGGACAGGGCTACGAGCAGTACTTC.

This sequence joins TRBV5-1 and TRBJ2-5, with 10 bases that match TRBD2. The CDR3 has 16 residues. Germline assignment: CDR1 SGHRS and CDR2 YFSETQ. The trim removed 0 bases at V and 2 bases at J, leaving 4 bases unmatched. The CDR3 spells CASSLELAGKQETQYF. CDR3 coding DNA: TGCGCCAGCAGCTTGGAACTAGCGGGAAAGCAAGAGACCCAGTACTTC.

This rearrangement joins TRBV7-2 to TRBJ1-1, with 9 bases matching TRBD1. CDR3 length equals 13 residues. CDR1 SGHTA and CDR2 FQGNSA come from the germline V gene. Unmatched junction bases numbered 4, after V lost 1 base and J lost 10 bases. This chain's CDR3 is CASSLEHRGRAFF. The CDR3 nucleotides read TGTGCCAGCAGCTTAGAACACAGGGGGCGAGCTTTCTTT.

V is TRBV7-3 and J is TRBJ2-2; 8 bases agree with TRBD1. The CDR3 has 15 amino acids. Germline V gene data show CDR1 as SGHTA and CDR2 as FQGTGA. V dropped 5 bases and J dropped 9; count of bases not matched to a gene: 11. Here the CDR3 reads CASSAGGAIGRELFF. In DNA, the CDR3 is TGTGCCAGCAGCGCAGGGGGCGCGATTGGCCGGGAGCTGTTTTTT.

Here the CDR3 DNA reads TGCAGCGTTGTAGGGGTAAGCGAGCAGTACTTC. Amino acid sequence: CSVVGVSEQYF. The chain joins TRBV29-1 to TRBJ2-7; TRBD1 might be the D (5 bases). The CDR3 length is 11 residues. Germline lookup yields CDR1 SQVTM and CDR2 ANQGSEA. Trimming pared 4 bases from V and 6 bases from J, leaving 10 bases between.

V gene TRBV19 combines with J gene TRBJ1-5; weak D call: TRBD1 (6 bases). CDR3 length: 13 residues. CDR1 and CDR2 from the germline V gene are LNHDA and SQIVND (reference sequence). The V end was cut by 3 bases, the J end by 12 bases, with 15 bases between. CDR3: CASSIEGVKVQHF. Here the CDR3 DNA reads TGTGCCAGTAGTATCGAGGGGGTCAAGGTCCAGCATTTT. Drawing the rest from reference TRBV19 and TRBJ1-5, the complete variable domain is DGGITQSPKYLFRKEGQNVTLSCEQNLNHDAMYWYRQDPGQGLRLIYYSQIVNDFQKGDIAEGYSVSREKKESFPLTVTSAQKNPTAFYLCASSIEGVKVQHFGDGTRLSIL.

This sequence joins TRBV3-1 (or the pseudogene TRBV3-2) and TRBJ1-4; 7 bases are shared with TRBD1. The CDR3 covers 12 residues. Per germline, CDR1 LGHDT and CDR2 YNNKEL (reference sequence). The V gene end was trimmed by 4 bases and the J gene end by 11 bases; junction bases not matched to a gene: 4. In nucleotides, the CDR3 is TGTGCCAGCAGCCTAACAGGGGAGAAACTGTTTTTT. Translation: CASSLTGEKLFF.

The gene calls are TRBV28 and TRBJ1-2; D might be TRBD1 (5 bases). With 2 bases removed from V and 3 bases from J, the gap between germline ends came to 10 bases. The germline CDR1 and CDR2 sequences are MDHEN and SYDVKM. The CDR3 sequence is 14 residues long. The CDR3 nucleotides read TGTGCCAGCAGTTTAGGGACTAAATACTATGGCTACACCTTC. Translating it yields CASSLGTKYYGYTF.

The chain is built from TRBV11-2 and TRBJ1-2; D gene ambiguous. Germline CDR1 is SGHAT and CDR2 is FQNNGV. The CDR3 is 14 amino acids. The V gene lost 1 base and the J gene lost 8 bases, with 14 bases spanning the gap. The CDR3 protein is CASSLGPGREGYTF. For the CDR3, the DNA is TGTGCCAGCAGCTTAGGCCCAGGCCGGGAGGGCTACACCTTC.

The V and J genes are TRBV6-5 and TRBJ1-4; TRBD1 agrees at 8 bases. Per the germline V gene, CDR1 is MNHEY and CDR2 is SVGAGI. The CDR3 runs to 15 residues. With 5 bases clipped from V and 5 bases from J, the junction kept 7 bases outside the gene matches. The CDR3 spells CASSRWTGRNEKLFF. In DNA form, the CDR3 reads TGTGCCAGCAGTCGCTGGACAGGGCGGAATGAAAAACTGTTTTTT.

V usage is TRBV27 and J usage is TRBJ2-3; 7 bases agree with TRBD2. V shed 3 bases and J 6 bases; nucleotides not matched to a gene: 9. CDR3 size: 15 residues. Germline CDR1 MNHEY, CDR2 SMNVEV (reference sequence). The CDR3 spells CASSFRPAGVDTQYF. CDR3 nucleotides: TGTGCCAGCAGTTTCCGACCGGCGGGGGTGGATACGCAGTATTTT.

This chain connects TRBV18 to TRBJ1-5; a weak D match, TRBD1 (5 bases). The CDR3 is made up of 16 amino acids. V shed 3 bases and J shed 1 base, with 13 bases lying between them. Per germline, CDR1 KGHSH and CDR2 LQKENI. CDR3 coding DNA: TGTGCCAGCTCACCCTTCGACCGGGGGAGCAATCAGCCCCAGCATTTT. Translating gives CASSPFDRGSNQPQHF.

The V and J genes are TRBV19 and TRBJ2-5; 13 nucleotides line up with TRBD2. The ends lost 3 bases at V and 5 bases at J; junction bases unmatched: 9. Germline CDR1 reads LNHDA; CDR2 reads SQIVND (reference sequence). The CDR3 consists of 17 residues. The CDR3 protein is CASSIPRTSGSLETQYF. The CDR3 DNA reads as TGTGCCAGTAGTATTCCCCGGACTAGCGGGAGTTTGGAGACCCAGTACTTC.

The V call is TRBV28, the J call TRBJ2-7; D might be TRBD2 (6 bases). Per germline, CDR1 MDHEN and CDR2 SYDVKM. Trimming cost V 5 bases and J 0 bases, with 8 bases left between them. The CDR3 contains 13 residues. CDR3 sequence (DNA): TGTGCCAGCAGTAGCGGGTCCTCCTACGAGCAGTACTTC. This codes for CASSSGSSYEQYF.

The chain couples TRBV6-5 to TRBJ1-2; 9 nucleotides match TRBD1. The germline V gene has CDR1 MNHEY and CDR2 SVGAGI. Trimming at V came to 6 bases and at J to 7 bases, leaving 9 bases not matched to a gene. This CDR3 is 14 amino acids long. CDR3 sequence (DNA): TGTGCCAGCAGGATACAGGGGGCGAGTCCTGGCTACACCTTC. Amino acids: CASRIQGASPGYTF.

The genes are TRBV19 and TRBJ2-3; 16 nucleotides align to TRBD2. Germline V CDR1 and CDR2: LNHDA, SQIVND (reference sequence). V dropped 4 bases and J dropped 8; count of bases not matched to a gene: 3. CDR3 length: 15 amino acids. For the CDR3, the DNA is TGTGCCAGTAGTACGGGACTAGCGGGAGGGGTTACGCAGTATTTT. It translates to CASSTGLAGGVTQYF.

The chain is built from TRBV5-1 and TRBJ1-2; 8 nucleotides agree with TRBD1. The V segment lost 0 bases and the J segment 4 bases; nucleotides outside the gene matches: 8. Germline V gene sequence: CDR1 SGHRS, CDR2 YFSETQ. This CDR3 has 16 residues. CDR3 sequence reads: CASSLEAQGAVYGYTF. The CDR3 coding sequence is TGCGCCAGCAGCTTGGAAGCTCAGGGGGCGGTCTATGGCTACACCTTC.

The V and J genes are TRBV6-5 and TRBJ1-1, with D possibly TRBD1 on 5 matching bases. In germline, CDR1 is MNHEY, CDR2 SVGAGI. The CDR3 length is 13 residues. Trimming shortened V by 6 bases and J by 0 bases, and 8 bases separated the two germline ends. In nucleotides, the CDR3 is TGTGCCAGCAGCGCGACAGTGAACACTGAAGCTTTCTTT. It encodes CASSATVNTEAFF.

This chain links TRBV5-6 with TRBJ2-3, with a possible D match to TRBD2 (6 bases). CDR3 size: 16 residues. V was trimmed by 4 bases and J by 3 bases, leaving 18 bases between them. Germline CDR1 is SGHDT and CDR2 is YYEEEE. Here the CDR3 reads CASSRLVGGITDTQYF. The CDR3 coding sequence is TGTGCCAGCAGCCGTCTCGTGGGGGGAATAACAGATACGCAGTATTTT.

The gene calls are TRBV9 and TRBJ1-2; perhaps TRBD1 as D (6 bases). The germline V gene has CDR1 SGDLS and CDR2 YYNGEE. Trimming cost V 2 bases and J 3 bases, with 11 bases left between them. CDR3 size: 14 residues. This chain's CDR3 is CASSVRGADYGYTF. The CDR3 nucleotides read TGTGCCAGCAGCGTTCGGGGGGCTGACTATGGCTACACCTTC.

The chain couples TRBV3-1 (or the pseudogene TRBV3-2) to TRBJ1-5; 7 bases agree with TRBD1. The V gene's germline CDR1 is LGHDT and CDR2 YNNKEL (reference sequence). CDR3 length: 14 amino acids. Trimming cost V 6 bases and J 5 bases; bases outside gene matches: 7. The CDR3 DNA reads as TGTGCCAGCAGTCGGGGGCAGGGGGATCAGCCCCAGCATTTT. Translated: CASSRGQGDQPQHF.

CDR3 amino acids: CASSTRGQEDGYTF. Here the CDR3 DNA reads TGTGCCAGCAGCACCAGGGGGCAGGAAGATGGCTACACCTTC. The chain links TRBV5-5 to TRBJ1-2; 8 nucleotides match TRBD1. Germline V gene lookup returns CDR1 SGHKS and CDR2 YYEKEE (reference sequence). With V trimmed by 4 bases and J by 6 bases, 8 bases remained unmatched. This CDR3 comprises 14 residues. Full variable domain (rest looked up from reference TRBV5-5 and TRBJ1-2): DAGVTQSPTHLIKTRGQQVTLRCSPISGHKSVSWYQQVLGQGPQFIFQYYEKEERGRGNFPDRFSARQFPNYSSELNVNALLLGDSALYLCASSTRGQEDGYTFGSGTRLTVV.

The chain is built from TRBV28 and TRBJ2-7; D perhaps matches TRBD1 (6 bases). Germline V gives CDR1 MDHEN, CDR2 SYDVKM. The CDR3 covers 14 residues. V was trimmed by 0 bases and J by 3 bases, leaving 9 bases between them. The CDR3 spells CASSLWGAVYEQYF. In DNA form, the CDR3 reads TGTGCCAGCAGTTTATGGGGGGCAGTCTACGAGCAGTACTTC. Full variable domain (remainder filled in from reference TRBV28 and TRBJ2-7): DVKVTQSSRYLVKRTGEKVFLECVQDMDHENMFWYRQDPGLGLRLIYFSYDVKMKEKGDIPEGYSVSREKKERFSLILESASTNQTSMYLCASSLWGAVYEQYFGPGTRLTVT.